This T cell receptor beta chain was observed in a study of regulatory T cells in long-lasting Graves disease. As for the study in general: Graves' patients (newly diagnosed) had been on antithyroid drugs under 3 months.

V lost 0 bases and J lost 5, with 8 bases in between. This CDR3 is built from 13 residues. Germline-derived CDR1 and CDR2 are SGDLS and YYNGEE. With respect to this clonotype: What it binds is unknown.

Described time point: newly diagnosed GD, antithyroid drugs for less than 3 months. Extracted RNA from PBMCs served as the source of the TCR library. Broader study findings: Whereas new patients shared roughly 910 public clonotypes, persistent patients shared more, at under 3,500. TCR diversity in persistent Graves' patients was below that of newly diagnosed ones.

iRepertoire HTBI primers and Arm-PCR of CDR3 regions built TCR beta libraries. TCRdb re-called the multiplex PCR reads through MiXCR, storing one row per CDR3 protein. The table records hundreds of thousands of distinct CDR3 sequences, over 15% of them present only once. The starting material was peripheral blood mononuclear cells (PBMCs), obtained at new diagnosis, from a patient treated with antithyroid drugs. J is TRBJ2-5 and V is TRBV9; D call uncertain. The sequence was collected from a female donor with Graves disease. The CDR3 DNA follows: TGTGCCAGCAGCGTAGCTCCGGTTGAGACCCAGTACTTC. This encodes CASSVAPVETQYF.